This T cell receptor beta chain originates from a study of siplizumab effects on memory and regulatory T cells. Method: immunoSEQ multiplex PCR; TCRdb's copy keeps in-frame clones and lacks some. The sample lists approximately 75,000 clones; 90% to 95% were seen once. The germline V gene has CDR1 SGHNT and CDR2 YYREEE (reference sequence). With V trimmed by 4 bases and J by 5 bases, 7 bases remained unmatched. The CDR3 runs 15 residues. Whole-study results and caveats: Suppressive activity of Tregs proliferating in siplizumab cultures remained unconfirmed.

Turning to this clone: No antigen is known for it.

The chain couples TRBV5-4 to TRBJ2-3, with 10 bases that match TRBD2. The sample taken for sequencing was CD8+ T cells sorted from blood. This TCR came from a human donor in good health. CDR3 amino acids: CASSLLAGPGDTQYF. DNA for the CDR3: TGTGCCAGCAGCCTACTAGCGGGGCCAGGAGATACGCAGTATTTT. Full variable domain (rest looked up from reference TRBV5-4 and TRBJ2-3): ETGVTQSPTHLIKTRGQQVTLRCSSQSGHNTVSWYQQALGQGPQFIFQYYREEENGRGNFPPRFSGLQFPNYSSELNVNALELDDSALYLCASSLLAGPGDTQYFGPGTRLTVL.